The TCR beta chain described here comes from a study of beta chain features in type 1 diabetes. One heparinised blood draw averaging about 116 mL was given by each donor. Expressed TCRB transcripts were sequenced because the isolated RNA had all been reverse transcribed beforehand. TCRdb keeps only in-frame clones here, not all; method: immunoSEQ multiplex PCR. The table lists 38,000 or so clones, roughly 67% of them singletons, with around 2% in the top ten. Germline CDR1 reads SGHRS; CDR2 reads YFSETQ. The CDR3 consists of 15 residues. V gave up 4 bases and J gave up 0 bases; unmatched junction bases: 2.

The specimen was Tregs from blood. The chain combines TRBV5-1 with TRBJ2-1, with 9 bases that match TRBD1. The sequence derives from a woman aged 25 to 39 in good health. Here the CDR3 DNA reads TGCGCCAGCAGCAAGGACAGGGGCTCCTACAATGAGCAGTTCTTC. Translating gives CASSKDRGSYNEQFF.